A selection of T cell receptor beta chains follows, all from one sample in a study of regulatory T cells in long-lasting Graves disease. TCRdb itself ran the multiplex PCR reads through MiXCR, one entry per CDR3 protein. The table lists about 540,000 distinct CDR3 sequences, roughly 13% of them singletons. These data also featured in a second study, about T cells in Graves' hyperthyroidism and ophthalmopathy.

This specimen was peripheral blood mononuclear cells (PBMCs), taken at new diagnosis, from a patient treated with antithyroid drugs. These TCRs come from a man aged 25 to 45 with Graves disease. Each CDR3 is given with its conserved first and last residue. A D gene is named only where the DNA matches it firmly. Some rows have no size entry. The others give once, few or many, or a class for an expanded clone.

clone size: .; J gene: TRBJ2-1; V gene: TRBV10-1; D gene: TRBD2; CDR3 DNA: TGCGCCAGCAGTGATAGGCTAGCGGGAGCTTACAATGAGCAGTTCTTC; CDR3 protein: CASSDRLAGAYNEQFF
clone size: many; J gene: TRBJ1-2; V gene: TRBV28; D gene: .; CDR3 DNA: TGTGCCAGCACCCAGGGACCGCCCCTCGCTGGCTACACCTTC; CDR3 protein: CASTQGPPLAGYTF
clone size: .; J gene: TRBJ2-7; V gene: TRBV6-2/TRBV6-3; D gene: .; CDR3 DNA: TGTGCCAGCAGTGAATTTGAGGGGGCCTACGAGCAGTACTTC; CDR3 protein: CASSEFEGAYEQYF
clone size: many; J gene: TRBJ2-1; V gene: TRBV6-2/TRBV6-3; D gene: .; CDR3 DNA: TGTGCCAGCAGTTTACAGCCGGGTGAGCAGTTCTTC; CDR3 protein: CASSLQPGEQFF
clone size: many; J gene: TRBJ1-6; V gene: TRBV27; D gene: TRBD1; CDR3 DNA: TGTGCCAGCAGCCCAACAGGGGGCAATTCACCCCTCCACTTT; CDR3 protein: CASSPTGGNSPLHF
clone size: many; J gene: TRBJ1-2; V gene: TRBV24-1; D gene: .; CDR3 DNA: TGTGCCACCAGCAGAGATCCTAACTATGGCTACACCTTC; CDR3 protein: CATSRDPNYGYTF
clone size: many; J gene: TRBJ2-7; V gene: TRBV7-3; D gene: TRBD1; CDR3 DNA: TGTGCCAGCAGACTCACCGGGACAGGGCTCCCCGAGCAGTACTTC; CDR3 protein: CASRLTGTGLPEQYF
clone size: many; J gene: TRBJ2-1; V gene: TRBV20-1; D gene: TRBD2; CDR3 DNA: TGCAGTGCTAGGCAGACTAGCGGGAGCTCCTACAATGAGCAGTTCTTC; CDR3 protein: CSARQTSGSSYNEQFF
clone size: few; J gene: TRBJ2-3; V gene: TRBV5-1; D gene: TRBD2; CDR3 DNA: TGCGCCTGCCGGGCTAGCGGGTTTTCAGATACGCAGTATTTT; CDR3 protein: CACRASGFSDTQYF
clone size: many; J gene: TRBJ2-5; V gene: TRBV28; D gene: TRBD1; CDR3 DNA: TGTACCAGCAGACTGAGACCGGGACAGAAAGAAGAGACCCAGTACTTC; CDR3 protein: CTSRLRPGQKEETQYF
clone size: .; J gene: TRBJ1-3; V gene: TRBV11-2; D gene: .; CDR3 DNA: TGTGCCGGCAGCTCGGTTACAGGTCGCTCTGGAAACACCATATATTTT; CDR3 protein: CAGSSVTGRSGNTIYF
clone size: many; J gene: TRBJ2-5; V gene: TRBV6-2/TRBV6-3; D gene: TRBD1; CDR3 DNA: TGTGCCAGCAGTTACGCCGGACAGGGGGCGACCCAGTACTTC; CDR3 protein: CASSYAGQGATQYF
clone size: .; J gene: TRBJ2-1; V gene: TRBV29-1; D gene: .; CDR3 DNA: TGCAGCGTTGATTACGGGACGCATGTTGAGCAGTTCTTC; CDR3 protein: CSVDYGTHVEQFF
clone size: many; J gene: TRBJ2-1; V gene: TRBV10-3; D gene: .; CDR3 DNA: TGTGCCATGGGTTTAACGGGGGATGAGCAGTTCTTC; CDR3 protein: CAMGLTGDEQFF
clone size: .; J gene: TRBJ2-3; V gene: TRBV12-3/TRBV12-4; D gene: TRBD2; CDR3 DNA: TGTGCCAGCAGAGCGGGACTAGCGGTTTTCACAGATACGCAGTATTTT; CDR3 protein: CASRAGLAVFTDTQYF
clone size: few; J gene: TRBJ2-3; V gene: TRBV3-1; D gene: .; CDR3 DNA: TGTGCCAGCAGCCAAGAACCACCTACCTATAAGGGAGATACGCAGTATTTT; CDR3 protein: CASSQEPPTYKGDTQYF
clone size: few; J gene: TRBJ1-6; V gene: TRBV7-9; D gene: .; CDR3 DNA: TGTGCCAGCAGCCCCCAACGGAGTTCACCCCTCCACTTT; CDR3 protein: CASSPQRSSPLHF
clone size: few; J gene: TRBJ2-7; V gene: TRBV14; D gene: .; CDR3 DNA: TGTGCCAGCAGCCAAGACCAGCGGCAACGTCTGGGGCAGTACTTC; CDR3 protein: CASSQDQRQRLGQYF
clone size: many; J gene: TRBJ2-1; V gene: TRBV5-6; D gene: TRBD2; CDR3 DNA: TGTGCCAGTTCAATTAGCGGGAGGGCAGGTGAGCAGTTCTTC; CDR3 protein: CASSISGRAGEQFF
clone size: .; J gene: TRBJ2-7; V gene: TRBV6-1; D gene: .; CDR3 DNA: TGTGCCAGCAGTCCGAACCCGGCGGACGAGCAGTACTTC; CDR3 protein: CASSPNPADEQYF
clone size: few; J gene: TRBJ2-2; V gene: TRBV20-1; D gene: TRBD2; CDR3 DNA: TGCAGTGCTAGAGATAGACTAGCGGAGGGCACCGGGGAGCTGTTTTTT; CDR3 protein: CSARDRLAEGTGELFF
clone size: many; J gene: TRBJ2-2; V gene: TRBV29-1; D gene: .; CDR3 DNA: TGCAGCGGTAGGAAGAACACCGGAGAGCTGTTTTTT; CDR3 protein: CSGRKNTGELFF
clone size: many; J gene: TRBJ2-3; V gene: TRBV20-1; D gene: .; CDR3 DNA: TGCAGTGCCCCTGGGGGGGGGGCTAGCACAGATACGCAGTATTTT; CDR3 protein: CSAPGGGASTDTQYF
clone size: .; J gene: TRBJ2-4; V gene: TRBV20-1; D gene: TRBD1; CDR3 DNA: TGCAGTGCTAGAAGGGGGCCCCGGGTTGGTTACTTC; CDR3 protein: CSARRGPRVGYF
clone size: many; J gene: TRBJ2-3; V gene: TRBV6-1; D gene: TRBD2; CDR3 DNA: TGTGCCAGCAGGTGGACTAGCGGGAGTGGTGGGACAGATACGCAGTATTTT; CDR3 protein: CASRWTSGSGGTDTQYF
clone size: .; J gene: TRBJ2-6; V gene: TRBV6-2/TRBV6-3; D gene: .; CDR3 DNA: TGTGCCAGCAGTTACTTATCGCAGGAGGGTAGATCTGGGGCCAACGTCCTGACTTTC; CDR3 protein: CASSYLSQEGRSGANVLTF
clone size: .; J gene: TRBJ1-1; V gene: TRBV5-1; D gene: .; CDR3 DNA: TGCGCCAGCAGCTTGTTTGCGCAGGACACTGAAGCTTTCTTT; CDR3 protein: CASSLFAQDTEAFF
clone size: many; J gene: TRBJ2-3; V gene: TRBV27; D gene: TRBD2; CDR3 DNA: TGTGCCAGCAGTTTACTAGCGGGATTGGGGGGCACAGATACGCAGTATTTT; CDR3 protein: CASSLLAGLGGTDTQYF
clone size: .; J gene: TRBJ2-7; V gene: TRBV4-2; D gene: TRBD2; CDR3 DNA: TGTGCCAGCAGCCAAGTTCTAGGACTAGCTCCCGAGCAGTACTTC; CDR3 protein: CASSQVLGLAPEQYF
clone size: many; J gene: TRBJ2-1; V gene: TRBV7-3; D gene: TRBD2; CDR3 DNA: TGTGCCAGCAGCAGATCTAGCGGACCTCTCGGAAATGAGCAGTTCTTC; CDR3 protein: CASSRSSGPLGNEQFF
clone size: once; J gene: TRBJ2-7; V gene: TRBV29-1; D gene: .; CDR3 DNA: TGCAGCGTTGGTGACATAGATAATTACGAGCAGTACTTC; CDR3 protein: CSVGDIDNYEQYF
clone size: few; J gene: TRBJ1-4; V gene: TRBV3-1; D gene: .; CDR3 DNA: TGTGCCAGCAGCCAAGATTACCAGTGGGGTGAAAAACTGTTTTTT; CDR3 protein: CASSQDYQWGEKLFF
clone size: .; J gene: TRBJ2-7; V gene: TRBV5-4; D gene: .; CDR3 DNA: TGTGCCAGCAGCTTGGCAGCGGGTCAAAACGAGCAGTACTTC; CDR3 protein: CASSLAAGQNEQYF
clone size: .; J gene: TRBJ1-2; V gene: TRBV4-2; D gene: .; CDR3 DNA: TGTGCCAGCAGCCAACCCGGGTCTCCTAACTATGGCTACACCTTC; CDR3 protein: CASSQPGSPNYGYTF
clone size: many; J gene: TRBJ2-1; V gene: TRBV30; D gene: .; CDR3 DNA: TGTGCCTGGAGTGTACGGGAGATGGGTGGGTTCTCCGAGCAGTTCTTC; CDR3 protein: CAWSVREMGGFSEQFF
clone size: few; J gene: TRBJ1-1; V gene: TRBV5-1; D gene: .; CDR3 DNA: TGCGCCAGCAGCTTGGGCGACAGGATTTCCACTGAAGCTTTCTTT; CDR3 protein: CASSLGDRISTEAFF
clone size: .; J gene: TRBJ2-1; V gene: TRBV5-4; D gene: TRBD2; CDR3 DNA: TGTGCCAGCAGCTTGGGCAAAAGGCAGGGACTAGCGGGTTCGAGCTCCTACAATGAGCAGTTCTTC; CDR3 protein: CASSLGKRQGLAGSSSYNEQFF
clone size: few; J gene: TRBJ1-5; V gene: TRBV4-1; D gene: .; CDR3 DNA: TGCGCCAGCAGCCGTCCGGACAGTCAGCCCCAGCATTTT; CDR3 protein: CASSRPDSQPQHF
clone size: .; J gene: TRBJ1-4; V gene: TRBV20-1; D gene: TRBD1; CDR3 DNA: TGCAGTGCTAGAGAGATAAGGGACAGGAGGTCTGGCGGTGAAAAACTGTTTTTT; CDR3 protein: CSAREIRDRRSGGEKLFF
clone size: many; J gene: TRBJ2-5; V gene: TRBV20-1; D gene: .; CDR3 DNA: TGCAGTGCTAGTTCGAGTGTGCGTCGGGGGTACCAAGAGACCCAGTACTTC; CDR3 protein: CSASSSVRRGYQETQYF
clone size: few; J gene: TRBJ1-5; V gene: TRBV2; D gene: TRBD1; CDR3 DNA: TGTGCCAGCAGTGAAAGAGGGACAGGAGATTATCAGCCCCAGCATTTT; CDR3 protein: CASSERGTGDYQPQHF
clone size: many; J gene: TRBJ2-5; V gene: TRBV7-9; D gene: .; CDR3 DNA: TGTGCCAGCAGCTTAGTAACAGGGACTGGCTACCAAGAGACCCAGTACTTC; CDR3 protein: CASSLVTGTGYQETQYF
clone size: many; J gene: TRBJ2-1; V gene: TRBV11-3; D gene: TRBD2; CDR3 DNA: TGTGCCAGCAGTCCCGAAGGCGGGAGCGGTTATGAGCAGTTCTTC; CDR3 protein: CASSPEGGSGYEQFF
clone size: .; J gene: TRBJ1-3; V gene: TRBV4-1; D gene: TRBD1; CDR3 DNA: TGCGCCAGCAGCCAAGAAGGGGGCAGGGGGCCTGGAAACACCATATATTTT; CDR3 protein: CASSQEGGRGPGNTIYF
clone size: few; J gene: TRBJ2-1; V gene: TRBV5-1; D gene: TRBD1; CDR3 DNA: TGCGCCAGCAGCCAGACAGGGGATTACTACAATGAGCAGTTCTTC; CDR3 protein: CASSQTGDYYNEQFF
clone size: many; J gene: TRBJ2-7; V gene: TRBV20-1; D gene: .; CDR3 DNA: TGCAGTGCTGGTGAGGACTTACTGCTGGGGGAGCAGTACTTC; CDR3 protein: CSAGEDLLLGEQYF
clone size: .; J gene: TRBJ2-5; V gene: TRBV28; D gene: TRBD1; CDR3 DNA: TGTGCCAGCAGTCCCCCCATAGGACAGGGGGCTTCGGAGACCCAGTACTTC; CDR3 protein: CASSPPIGQGASETQYF
clone size: few; J gene: TRBJ2-4; V gene: TRBV7-9; D gene: .; CDR3 DNA: TGTGCCAGCAGCCCCCCGGCCAAAAACATTCAGTACTTC; CDR3 protein: CASSPPAKNIQYF
clone size: .; J gene: TRBJ2-3; V gene: TRBV18; D gene: TRBD1; CDR3 DNA: TGTGCCGGCCGGGACAGTGCCACAGATACGCAGTATTTT; CDR3 protein: CAGRDSATDTQYF
clone size: many; J gene: TRBJ2-7; V gene: TRBV2; D gene: .; CDR3 DNA: TGTGCCAGCACTACAAAGGTTCGCACCTACGAGCAGTACTTC; CDR3 protein: CASTTKVRTYEQYF
clone size: .; J gene: TRBJ2-1; V gene: TRBV29-1; D gene: .; CDR3 DNA: TGCAGCGTTGAAGATAACTCGGTCAGTGGACAGTTCAATGAGCAGTTCTTC; CDR3 protein: CSVEDNSVSGQFNEQFF
clone size: .; J gene: TRBJ2-5; V gene: TRBV12-3/TRBV12-4; D gene: .; CDR3 DNA: TGTGCCAGCAGTTTAGGAGGAGTTCGGCAGACCCAGTACTTC; CDR3 protein: CASSLGGVRQTQYF
clone size: .; J gene: TRBJ2-7; V gene: TRBV15; D gene: .; CDR3 DNA: TGTGCCACCAGCAGAACGACTAGTCCTTCCTACGAGCAGTACTTC; CDR3 protein: CATSRTTSPSYEQYF
clone size: many; J gene: TRBJ2-1; V gene: TRBV2; D gene: .; CDR3 DNA: TGTGCCAGCATTCCCGGATACAATGAGCAGTTCTTC; CDR3 protein: CASIPGYNEQFF